This TCR beta chain was documented in a study of vaccination and CD4 T cells after COVID-19. This clonotype occurred once. Antigen: not known. Cultured CD4+ T-cell DNA underwent Oncomine TCR Beta short-read sequencing. In TCRdb, the PCR reads were re-called with MiXCR into one record per CDR3 protein. This sample has about 14,000 distinct CDR3 sequences, with about 77% found just once. Treatment defined: roughly 11-day PBMC culture with coronavirus spike peptide pools or control peptides (ViraFEST assay). Per-well cultures of some 2 million PBMCs received 9 to 10 IU/ml IL-2 and approximately 10 ug/ml peptide pools. This CDR3 contains 14 residues. Trimming took 3 bases from V and 2 from J, leaving 10 bases between them. Germline values: CDR1 SEHNR, CDR2 FQNEAQ (reference sequence).

V is TRBV7-9 and J is TRBJ1-1; D is unclear. The origin of this receptor is a human donor who received a COVID-19 vaccine. This sample comprised CD4+ T cells from blood, cultured in vitro, obtained after SARS-CoV-2 vaccination. The chain's CDR3 is CASSFLTANTEAFF. The CDR3 bases are TGTGCCAGCAGCTTCCTCACAGCTAACACTGAAGCTTTCTTT.